The TCR beta chain described here comes from a study of somatic mutations in cytotoxic T cells in rheumatoid arthritis. Sequenced by immunoSEQ multiplex PCR; TCRdb stores in-frame clones only, minus some. The data hold 5,000 to 6,000 clones, with approximately 82% observed a single time. V lost 4 bases and J lost 9, with 19 bases in between. This CDR3 spans 15 amino acids. Looked up from germline, CDR1 is MGHRA and CDR2 is YSYEKL. Findings of the study overall: Per patient, the largest CD8+ clone was found to exceed 20% of CD8+ cells in about an eighth of the roughly 65 cases.

Regarding this clone: Its antigen is currently unknown.

Sequenced sample: CD8+ T cells sorted from blood. The receptor was derived from an adult with rheumatoid arthritis. V is TRBV4-1 and J is TRBJ1-3; D gene unclear. CDR3 DNA sequence: TGCGCCAGCAGCCCGGCGGAGGGATTCTGGAGCACCATATATTTT. Amino acid sequence: CASSPAEGFWSTIYF.